This T cell receptor (beta chain) is drawn from a study of T-cell reconstitution after alpha-beta-depleted transplantation in children (dated by TCRdb to about 2016). Notes on the research overall: T-cell immune reconstitution after TCRalphabeta/CD19-depleted allogeneic hematopoietic cell transplantation in children was quantitatively tracked in the study by means of TCR repertoire profiling.

Library generation was performed with PCR. For sequencing, an Illumina HiSeq 2500 was employed. Molecular barcoding was employed in the preparation of TCR libraries, with unique molecular identifiers being used to normalize TCRbeta repertoire quantification. Using fastp at Q25 and MiXCR, TCRdb reprocessed the public reads and kept productive beta chains. Each CDR3 protein gets just one entry, which takes the most common genes and DNA from the rows behind it. The sample includes roughly 180,000 distinct CDR3 sequences, with over 8.5% observed a single time. The ten largest clones take up about 13% of the sample. The treatment or condition label on this specimen signifies: allogeneic hematopoietic cell transplantation with graft depleted of TCRalphabeta T cells and CD19 B cells. The children who served as transplant recipients had been given grafts of TCRalphabeta/CD19-depleted allogeneic hematopoietic cells.

Broad study findings and their caveats: The apparently early recovery of alphabetaT-cell counts about two months after transplant reportedly depended on only several hundred rapidly expanded clones that came from non-depleted graft cells. Hyperexpanded clone frequencies declined over subsequent months; after one year, T-cell counts and TCRbeta diversity were mostly attributed to newly produced T cells. In some patients, the high TCRbeta diversity seen at day 60 was put down to recipient T cells and intrathymic progenitors that had survived conditioning.

This clonotype was seen ten or more times. No cognate antigen has been identified for it. No base quality information exists; no much larger clone differs at one position. From the cysteine through the phenylalanine, the CDR3 covers 12 amino acids. The DNA shown is the 36-base CDR3, in frame from base 1. V and J are truncated by 5 bases and 7 bases respectively, leaving an intervening sequence of 14 bases. CDR1 and CDR2, per the germline V gene (reference sequence), are DFQATT and SNEGSKA. This sample comprised PBMCs, obtained before TCRalphabeta/CD19-depleted stem cell transplant. The sequence is built from TRBV20-1 and TRBJ1-2, with no D gene named confidently. This sequence was found in a boy younger than 10 with acute myeloid leukemia, due to receive a stem cell transplant. The CDR3 loop reads CSAPTSGSGYTF. Read as DNA, the sequence is TGCAGTGCTCCCACATCAGGTTCTGGCTACACCTTC.